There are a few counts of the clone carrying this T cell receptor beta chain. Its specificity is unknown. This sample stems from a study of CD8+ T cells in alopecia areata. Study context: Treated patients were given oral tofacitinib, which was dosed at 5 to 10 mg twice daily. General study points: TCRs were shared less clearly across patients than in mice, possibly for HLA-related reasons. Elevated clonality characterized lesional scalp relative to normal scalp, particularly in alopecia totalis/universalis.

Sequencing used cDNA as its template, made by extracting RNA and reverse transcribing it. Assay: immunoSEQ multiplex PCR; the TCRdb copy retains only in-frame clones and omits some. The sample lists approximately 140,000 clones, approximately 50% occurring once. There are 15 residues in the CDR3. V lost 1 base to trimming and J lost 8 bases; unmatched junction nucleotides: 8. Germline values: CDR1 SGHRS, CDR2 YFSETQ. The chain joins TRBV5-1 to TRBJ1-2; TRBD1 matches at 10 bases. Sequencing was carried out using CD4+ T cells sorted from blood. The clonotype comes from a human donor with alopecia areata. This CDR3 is CASSLITGQGTGYTF. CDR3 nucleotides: TGCGCCAGCAGCTTGATCACGGGACAGGGGACGGGCTACACCTTC.